These 16 T cell receptor beta chains were sequenced from one sample in a study of blood T cell repertoires in COVID-19 (dated by TCRdb to the early 2020s). Receptor libraries were prepared by the immunoSEQ multiplex PCR assay. The immuneACCESS repertoire file appears here via TCRdb, limited to in-frame rearrangements. These files lack a portion of the clones; in checked studies, under half of the deficit traces to unresolved V genes, and the cause of the others is not known. Here the sample has around 150,000 clones; approximately 90% occur a single time. Of the sample, about 2.5% falls within the top ten clones. Specimen: peripheral blood. The receptor source for this set is a human donor with COVID-19, enrolled during active disease. The donor label of this sample is uncertain.

This chain uses TRBV7-3 with TRBJ1-1, with D maybe TRBD1 (6 bases). V was clipped by 2 bases and J by 6 bases, with 19 bases between them. Germline V gives CDR1 SGHTA, CDR2 FQGTGA. This CDR3 comprises 16 residues. DNA of the CDR3: TGTGCCAGCAGCTTACAAGGGCCGGCCAGGGGCTCTGAAGCTTTCTTT. Translating gives CASSLQGPARGSEAFF.

This clone was observed a single time. The gene calls are TRBV27 and TRBJ1-2; no definite D call. Trimming pared 8 bases from V and 4 bases from J, leaving 17 bases between. The germline gives CDR1 MNHEY, CDR2 SMNVEV (reference sequence). The CDR3 runs 14 residues. The CDR3 loop is CASGSEGNLYGYTF. The DNA for the CDR3 is TGTGCCAGCGGGTCGGAGGGAAACCTCTATGGCTACACCTTC.

This CDR3 is CASSLYQGPLSGNTIYF. CDR3 coding DNA: TGTGCCAGCAGCTTGTACCAGGGGCCCCTCTCTGGAAACACCATATATTTT. The chain couples TRBV5-4 to TRBJ1-3; TRBD1 might be the D (6 bases). Per the germline V gene, CDR1 is SGHNT and CDR2 is YYREEE (reference sequence). V shed 1 base and J shed 0 bases, with 14 bases lying between them. CDR3 length: 17 residues.

The chain has TRBV2 and TRBJ2-5; D might be TRBD1 (6 bases). The CDR3 has 14 amino acids. Germline lookup yields CDR1 SNHLY and CDR2 FYNNEI. The V end lost 2 bases, the J end lost 2 bases, and 9 bases lay between the germline ends. The CDR3: CASSERTVQETQYF. Here the CDR3 DNA reads TGTGCCAGCAGTGAAAGGACAGTTCAAGAGACCCAGTACTTC.

The CDR3 DNA reads TGTGCCAGCAGGAGAGGGGGCGCGGACTATGGCTACACCTTC. Translated, it gives CASRRGGADYGYTF. The chain combines TRBV2 with TRBJ1-2; 7 nucleotides match TRBD1. The CDR3 runs to 14 residues. V gave up 6 bases and J gave up 3 bases; unmatched junction bases: 7. The germline gives CDR1 SNHLY, CDR2 FYNNEI.

The chain joins TRBV15 to TRBJ2-3; 10 positions match TRBD2. This CDR3 region has 17 residues. Germline V gene sequence: CDR1 LNHNV, CDR2 YYDKDF (reference sequence). Germline trimming cut 3 bases from V and 5 bases from J; bases unmatched to any gene: 11. In nucleotides, the CDR3 is TGTGCCACCAGCAGTCTTTGGCTAGCGGGGGTGGTAGATACGCAGTATTTT. Residues: CATSSLWLAGVVDTQYF. The entire variable domain, with the rest obtained from reference TRBV15 and TRBJ2-3, is as follows: DAMVIQNPRYQVTQFGKPVTLSCSQTLNHNVMYWYQQKSSQAPKLLFHYYDKDFNNEADTPDNFQSRRPNTSFCFLDIRSPGLGDTAMYLCATSSLWLAGVVDTQYFGPGTRLTVL.

The rearrangement uses TRBV6-5 and TRBJ1-1, with D maybe TRBD1 (6 bases). V lost 6 bases and J lost 5, with 13 bases in between. In germline, CDR1 is MNHEY, CDR2 SVGAGI. The CDR3 contains 13 residues. Here the CDR3 reads CASRDNRETEAFF. DNA of the CDR3: TGTGCCAGCAGGGATAACAGGGAAACTGAAGCTTTCTTT.

The CDR3 reads CASSYGRALYGYTF. CDR3 bases: TGTGCCAGCAGTTACGGCAGGGCCCTCTATGGCTACACCTTC. The genes are TRBV6-5 and TRBJ1-2; a weak D match, TRBD1 (5 bases). V lost 2 bases, J lost 4 bases, and 11 bases lay in between. Germline assignment: CDR1 MNHEY and CDR2 SVGAGI. This CDR3 region has 14 residues.

The rearrangement links TRBV10-1 to TRBJ1-2; a possible D gene is TRBD1 (5 bases). From germline, CDR1 is WNHNN and CDR2 SYGVQD (reference sequence). V lost 6 bases, J lost 2 bases, and 10 bases lay in between. The CDR3 runs to 13 residues. CDR3 in amino acids: CASSRTSNYGYTF. The CDR3 nucleotides are TGCGCCAGCAGCCGGACATCCAACTATGGCTACACCTTC.

The chain couples TRBV7-2 to TRBJ1-1; no firm D call. Deletions cut 5 bases from V and 11 bases from J, with 6 bases between. This CDR3 has 9 amino acids. Germline assignment: CDR1 SGHTA and CDR2 FQGNSA. CDR3 region: CASSLEAFF. The CDR3 region has the DNA TGTGCCAGCAGCCTGGAGGCTTTCTTT.

The rearrangement links TRBV6-1 to TRBJ1-6; no firm D call. Trimming stripped 2 bases from V and 8 bases from J, with 13 bases between. The CDR3 runs 15 residues. In germline, CDR1 is MNHNS, CDR2 SASEGT. The chain's CDR3 is CASSERYPPDSPLHF. Here the CDR3 DNA reads TGTGCCAGCAGTGAACGTTACCCCCCAGATTCACCCCTCCACTTT.

The chain joins TRBV6-5 to TRBJ2-1; D not certain. Between the trimmed V and J ends, which lost 0 bases and 0 bases, there was a span of 6 bases. Germline V lookup: CDR1 MNHEY, CDR2 SVGAGI. This CDR3 region has 15 residues. The CDR3 loop is CASSYSESSYNEQFF. For the CDR3, the DNA is TGTGCCAGCAGTTACTCGGAGAGCTCCTACAATGAGCAGTTCTTC.

The chain has TRBV9 and TRBJ1-3, with a possible D match to TRBD1 (6 bases). Trimming left V 4 bases short and J 4 bases short, with 15 bases between. Germline CDR1 is SGDLS and CDR2 is YYNGEE. The CDR3 totals 15 residues. DNA of the CDR3: TGTGCCAGCAGCCCAGGGGTCCGGGACGGAAACACCATATATTTT. This gives the protein CASSPGVRDGNTIYF.

This sequence joins TRBV10-3 and TRBJ2-1; D is possibly TRBD1 (6 bases). The CDR3 extends over 16 amino acids. Per the germline V gene, CDR1 is ENHRY and CDR2 is SYGVKD. The V and J ends lost 4 bases and 2 bases respectively, with 15 bases between them. CDR3 sequence reads: CAISGSQGRTYNEQFF. For the CDR3, the DNA is TGTGCCATCAGTGGGTCGCAGGGGCGGACCTACAATGAGCAGTTCTTC.

This clone showed up just a few times. The chain has TRBV19 and TRBJ2-5; unclear D gene. CDR1 is LNHDA, CDR2 SQIVND, per germline (reference sequence). Trimming shortened V by 2 bases and J by 5 bases, and 9 bases separated the two germline ends. CDR3 length: 13 residues. The CDR3 bases are TGTGCCAGTAGTATACGCGGTTGGGAGACCCAGTACTTC. It encodes CASSIRGWETQYF.

The chain is built from TRBV3-1 (or the pseudogene TRBV3-2) and TRBJ1-2; D remains unclear. The CDR3 consists of 14 residues. Per germline, CDR1 LGHDT and CDR2 YNNKEL (reference sequence). The V gene lost 0 bases and the J gene lost 3 bases, with 8 bases spanning the gap. Here the CDR3 DNA reads TGTGCCAGCAGCCAAGATATCGGGGACTATGGCTACACCTTC. The encoded protein is CASSQDIGDYGYTF.